This entry describes one T cell receptor beta chain. This clonotype was seen many times. Its antigen target is currently unknown. Per-base qualities were not stored, and no clone one base away is much larger. This specimen belongs to a study of T cells in Graves' hyperthyroidism and ophthalmopathy (dated by TCRdb to the late 2010s). Some background on the complete study: Peripheral blood was collected at initial diagnosis, before any treatment. A discovery cohort of about 100 patients, about 43 with Graves' ophthalmopathy and over 55 with stable Graves' hyperthyroidism, was used to find distinguishing TCR V-J signatures. Prospective prediction of ophthalmopathy was tested in an independent validation cohort consisting of some 18 hyperthyroidism patients and 17 patients who later progressed to ophthalmopathy. The 75 to 100 discovery patients were divided at random into training and test sets in a 7:3 ratio. The study also compared thyroid tissue and blood T-cell repertoires from 6 or 7 Graves' hyperthyroidism patients. Following sampling, methimazole starting at 30 mg daily was given to hyperthyroidism patients, and high-dose intravenous methylprednisolone was given to ophthalmopathy patients. TCR Vbeta CDR3 sequencing of 135 peripheral blood samples (more than 40 ophthalmopathy, over 70 hyperthyroidism and about 17 progressor patients) is reported in the paper. Summary of the overall study and its limitations: A model built on a 13 V-J signature distinguished ophthalmopathy from stable hyperthyroidism, reaching around 87% sensitivity and about 81% specificity in cross-validation and 80%/75% in testing. Most expanded thyroid clonotypes (frequency above 0.001) were also found in blood, which suggests that blood repertoires may mirror thyroid immune responses. During validation, the model predicted progression to ophthalmopathy a median of about 5.9 months ahead of onset, with roughly 65% sensitivity and around 73% specificity. Sample size was not statistically predetermined, and investigators were not blinded to group allocation.

The TCR beta CDR3 regions were amplified from the RNA transcripts. The first round of RT-PCR for the TCR CDR3 was performed with the HTBI primer set and the Qiagen OneStep RT-PCR kit. The libraries were constructed in a second round of multiplex PCR and then size-selected and purified. Libraries were sequenced paired-end with 100 bp reads on an Illumina HiSeq2000. The authors' analysis ran thus. Raw data were processed with SOAPnuke, discarding reads with adapters, uncalled bases, mean Phred below 15, or no exact constant-primer or identifier match. COPE v1.2.5 was used to merge the high-quality paired reads, and each unique nucleotide sequence was defined as a clonotype. MiTCR v1.1 was used to align clonotypes to the IMGT TRBV, TRBD and TRBJ reference segments. The analysis included only V-J combinations with a frequency above 0.0001, which together covered around 99% of the repertoires. The TCS score was defined as the ratio of F50 (clonal expansion) to E x V (chaos), calculated using BLOSUM62-based TCRdist between CDR3 peptides within each V-J. Welch's t-statistics and random forest reduced roughly 500 V-J features to 10 to 15, which were used in a naive Bayes classifier (R e1071). In TCRdb, the public reads were trimmed at Q25 with fastp and aligned with MiXCR, with productive beta chains retained. A single entry per CDR3 protein holds the most common genes and DNA from its merged rows. Here the V and J calls rest on TCRdb's processing, not on the authors' analysis. Within this sample are more than 300,000 distinct CDR3 sequences, with approximately 15% of them counted one time only. 8% to 13% of the sample is held by the ten biggest clonotypes.

The V and J ends are trimmed by 4 bases and 8 bases, leaving 21 bases between them. CDR1 and CDR2 (DFQATT, SNEGSKA) derive from the germline V gene (reference sequence). Counted from cysteine to phenylalanine, this CDR3 has 15 amino acids. The kept DNA is CDR3 alone, 45 bases in frame from the first base. Stable Graves' hyperthyroidism was defined as no progression to ophthalmopathy during 18 months of follow-up. Hyperthyroidism patients were aged 18 to 65 years and newly diagnosed, with disease duration of less than 2 months. The study excluded patients with uncontrolled infections, other autoimmune diseases, pregnancy or lactation. Clinical symptoms, serum thyroxine and TRAb, thyroid ultrasound, and orbital computed tomography formed the basis for the diagnoses. PBMCs were separated from roughly 9.3 ml of fresh peripheral blood using Ficoll-Paque density gradient centrifugation. Trizol reagent was used to extract total RNA, and RNA quality was then checked on an Agilent 2100 Bioanalyzer.

Sequenced sample: blood. This sequence was found in a woman aged 55-75 years with Graves' hyperthyroidism. The sequence is built from TRBV20-1 and TRBJ2-1; the D gene assignment is ambiguous. The sequence in DNA is TGCAGTGCTACGGCTAGTCTGGGTCCATGGCATGAGCAGTTCTTC. This gives the protein CSATASLGPWHEQFF.